These T cell receptor beta chains were read from a single sample in a study of blood T cell repertoires in COVID-19. Assay used: immunoSEQ multiplex PCR; TCRdb lists only in-frame clones, some missing. The sample lists 50,000 to 65,000 clones, 75% to 90% seen once, with under 5% in the top ten. The sequencing input was peripheral blood. These receptors were obtained from a man aged 55 to 69 with active COVID-19. Both conserved end residues are part of each CDR3. A D gene is named only where the DNA matches it firmly. Expanded clones are given a class, and other clones once, few, many or no size at all.

TRBV10-3,-,TRBJ2-3,TRBD2,TGTGCCATCAGTGAAGAGCTAGCGGCCTTCACAGATACGCAGTATTTT,CAISEELAAFTDTQYF
TRBV11-2,-,TRBJ1-2,TRBD1,TGTGCCAGCAGCTTAGCTCCAGGGGGAAACTATGGCTACACCTTC,CASSLAPGGNYGYTF
TRBV13,-,TRBJ2-1,TRBD2,TGTGCCAGCAGCTTACGCGGGAGCCGGTGGGACAATGAGCAGTTCTTC,CASSLRGSRWDNEQFF
TRBV7-6,-,TRBJ2-3,TRBD2,TGTGCCAGCAGCTTAGGAGCGGGAGAGAACTCAGATACGCAGTATTTT,CASSLGAGENSDTQYF
TRBV27,-,TRBJ2-1,TRBD2,TGTGCCAGCAGTCTTACCCCAACGACTAGCGGGTTCTACAATGAGCAGTTCTTC,CASSLTPTTSGFYNEQFF
TRBV19,few,TRBJ1-1,-,TGTGCCAGTAGTAAACCAGGGGATCCCATGAACACTGAAGCTTTCTTT,CASSKPGDPMNTEAFF
TRBV7-9,once,TRBJ2-1,TRBD2,TGTGCCAGCACGGTGGGGGGAGGGTCCTACAATGAGCAGTTCTTC,CASTVGGGSYNEQFF
TRBV18,-,TRBJ2-3,TRBD1,TGTGCCAGCTCAATTACAGGGGTTTGGACAGATACGCAGTATTTT,CASSITGVWTDTQYF
TRBV2,few,TRBJ2-7,-,TGTGCCAGCAGTGGGGGAGGATCCGAGCAGTACTTC,CASSGGGSEQYF
TRBV29-1,-,TRBJ1-4,-,TGCAGCGGGGGAGGGGCGGATGAAAAACTGTTTTTT,CSGGGADEKLFF
TRBV12-3/TRBV12-4,-,TRBJ1-5,-,TGTGCCAGCAGCCCGAACAGGAATCAGCCCCAGCATTTT,CASSPNRNQPQHF
TRBV2,-,TRBJ1-5,-,TGTGCCAGCAGGGGGGGATCGAGGTATAGCAATCAGCCCCAGCATTTT,CASRGGSRYSNQPQHF
TRBV6-5,-,TRBJ2-1,TRBD1,TGTGCCACCCGAACCGGGACAGCCTACAATGAGCAGTTCTTC,CATRTGTAYNEQFF
TRBV30,-,TRBJ2-7,TRBD2,TGTGCCTGGAGTTTATGGACTAGCGACTACGAGCAGTACTTC,CAWSLWTSDYEQYF
TRBV18,once,TRBJ2-5,-,TGTGCCAGCTCACCAAACAGGCAAGAGACCCAGTACTTC,CASSPNRQETQYF
TRBV19,-,TRBJ1-5,TRBD1,TGTGCCAGTACCCGACTCGTCGGACAGGGAAATCAGCCCCAGCATTTT,CASTRLVGQGNQPQHF
TRBV13,few,TRBJ2-1,TRBD2,TGTGCCAGCAGCCAACCCGTCGGACTAGCGATTTCAGATGAGCAGTTCTTC,CASSQPVGLAISDEQFF
TRBV6-6,-,TRBJ1-6,-,TGTGCCAGCAGTTACGCGGGGAATTCACCCCTCCACTTT,CASSYAGNSPLHF
TRBV4-2,-,TRBJ1-3,-,TGTGCCAGCAGCCAAGATTTGGTGCCAGGGAGGTTCGGGTCTGGAAACACCATATATTTT,CASSQDLVPGRFGSGNTIYF
TRBV19,-,TRBJ2-1,TRBD2,TGTGCCAGTACCAGGACTAGCGGGAGCTCCTACAATGAGCAGTTCTTC,CASTRTSGSSYNEQFF
TRBV7-2,few,TRBJ2-7,TRBD2,TGTGCCAGCAGCTTACCCATTTGGGAGGGCAGGAACGAGCAGTACTTC,CASSLPIWEGRNEQYF
TRBV29-1,-,TRBJ2-7,TRBD2,TGCAGCGTTGGGCTAGCGGGAGGCTCTAAGCAGTACTTC,CSVGLAGGSKQYF
TRBV10-3,-,TRBJ1-5,-,TGTGCCATCAGTGCCACGACAGATCAGCCCCAGCATTTT,CAISATTDQPQHF
TRBV7-2,few,TRBJ1-5,-,TGTGCCAGCAGCTCTCAGGGACTTTTCAATCAGCCCCAGCATTTT,CASSSQGLFNQPQHF
TRBV5-1,once,TRBJ1-2,-,TGCGCCAGCAGCGCAACGGGTTTTCGAGGCTACACCTTC,CASSATGFRGYTF
TRBV7-8,-,TRBJ2-7,-,TGTGCCAGCAGCCCCCGCAGGACACGACCCTACGAGCAGTACTTC,CASSPRRTRPYEQYF
TRBV3-1/TRBV3-2,once,TRBJ2-3,TRBD2,TGTGCCAGCAGCCCGAGACGGGCGGGAGGACAGGATACGCAGTATTTT,CASSPRRAGGQDTQYF